This is a list of T cell receptor beta chains from one sample in a study of OX40 agonist ivuxolimab in advanced cancers. Measured with immunoSEQ multiplex PCR; TCRdb has only the in-frame clones, and not every one. The table records approximately 69,000 clones, 80% to 90% of them present only once. This material consisted of CD4+ or CD8+ T cells sorted from blood, taken in a trial of the OX40 agonist ivuxolimab. These receptors were taken from an adult with an advanced solid tumor such as melanoma, head and neck, liver or kidney cancer. Both conserved end residues are part of each CDR3. A D gene is named only where the DNA matches it firmly. Part of the rows lack a size; the others show once, few, many or a class for expanded clones.

clone_size,v_call,d_call,j_call,cdr3_nt,cdr3_aa
NA,TRBV2,NA,TRBJ2-7,TGTGCCAGCACGACCCTCTCCTACGAGCAGTACTTC,CASTTLSYEQYF
NA,TRBV7-2,NA,TRBJ2-7,TGTGCCAGCAGCCTCATCCCTCACGAGCAGTACTTC,CASSLIPHEQYF
NA,TRBV29-1,NA,TRBJ2-5,TGCAGCGTTGAAGGGGGGCAGGAGACCCAGTACTTC,CSVEGGQETQYF
few,TRBV6-6,NA,TRBJ1-3,TGTGCCAGCAGTTACGCTGGAAACACCATATATTTT,CASSYAGNTIYF
NA,TRBV5-1,NA,TRBJ1-2,TGCGCCAGCAGCTTGAACGGGGGCGACTATGGCTACACCTTC,CASSLNGGDYGYTF
NA,TRBV19,NA,TRBJ1-1,TGTGCCAGTAGTATAAACAGGAACACTGAAGCTTTCTTT,CASSINRNTEAFF
NA,TRBV6-5,TRBD1,TRBJ1-3,TGTGCCAGCACCAGGACAGGGGCTGGAAACACCATATATTTT,CASTRTGAGNTIYF
NA,TRBV4-3,NA,TRBJ2-3,TGCGCCAGCAGCAACAGCGTTGGGGAAGATACGCAGTATTTT,CASSNSVGEDTQYF
NA,TRBV6-1,NA,TRBJ1-1,TGTGCCAGCTGGGATCCTACGGAGACTGAAGCTTTCTTT,CASWDPTETEAFF
NA,TRBV5-1,TRBD1,TRBJ2-1,TGCGCCAGCAGCTTCCGGACAGGGGGCAATGAGCAGTTCTTC,CASSFRTGGNEQFF
NA,TRBV5-6,NA,TRBJ1-4,TGTGCCAGCAGCCCGGGACGGTTTGAAAAACTGTTTTTT,CASSPGRFEKLFF
NA,TRBV5-6,NA,TRBJ1-2,TGTGCCAGCAGCCTCGTAGGGCGAAACTATGGCTACACCTTC,CASSLVGRNYGYTF
NA,TRBV5-4,NA,TRBJ1-6,TGTGCCAGCAGCTCTGACAGAAATAATTCACCCCTCCACTTT,CASSSDRNNSPLHF
NA,TRBV2,NA,TRBJ1-5,TGTGCCAGCAGTAACGAATGGGGTCAGCCCCAGCATTTT,CASSNEWGQPQHF
NA,TRBV18,NA,TRBJ2-2,TGTGCCAGCTCCGGACAGAAATTAGTAACCGGGGAGCTGTTTTTT,CASSGQKLVTGELFF
NA,TRBV7-9,NA,TRBJ2-1,TGTGCCAGCAGCCTTAGGGGGGTCTGGGGTCAAGAGGCGGGTGAGCAGTTCTTC,CASSLRGVWGQEAGEQFF
NA,TRBV4-3,NA,TRBJ2-2,TGCGCCAGCAGCCAAGATCGGGTGGCCGGGGAGCTGTTTTTT,CASSQDRVAGELFF
NA,TRBV4-2,TRBD1,TRBJ1-3,TGTGCCAGCAGCCAAGTGGGACAGGGGGCCCTCTCTGGAAACACCATATATTTT,CASSQVGQGALSGNTIYF
NA,TRBV5-1,TRBD1,TRBJ2-7,TGCGCCAGCAGCTGGGACAGGACCTACGAGCAGTACTTC,CASSWDRTYEQYF
NA,TRBV28,NA,TRBJ2-7,TGTGCCAGCAGTTCCTCCATAGAGCAGTACTTC,CASSSSIEQYF
NA,TRBV27,NA,TRBJ2-1,TGTGCCAGCAGTTTAGCCCGGGGGAGTGAGCAGTTCTTC,CASSLARGSEQFF
NA,TRBV18,NA,TRBJ1-2,TGTGCCAGCTCACCGAATGACAGGTCTGGCTATGGCTACACCTTC,CASSPNDRSGYGYTF
once,TRBV5-4,NA,TRBJ1-4,TGTGCCAGCAGCTTGGTGGGTCAGGCGGGGGAAAAACTGTTTTTT,CASSLVGQAGEKLFF
NA,TRBV7-9,NA,TRBJ1-4,TGTGCCAGCAGCTTAATTGCTAATGAAAAACTGTTTTTT,CASSLIANEKLFF
NA,TRBV9,NA,TRBJ1-3,TGTGCCAGCAGCGTAGGGGGGAGGGACTCTGGAAACACCATATATTTT,CASSVGGRDSGNTIYF
NA,TRBV5-1,NA,TRBJ2-3,TGCGCCAGCAGCTTGGGACCCACTAGGGGGGCAGATACGCAGTATTTT,CASSLGPTRGADTQYF
NA,TRBV14,NA,TRBJ1-2,TGTGCCAGCAGTCCGAGAACTAACTATGGCTACACCTTC,CASSPRTNYGYTF
few,TRBV19,NA,TRBJ2-1,TGTGCCACCCGGGACACCAGCTCCTACAATGAGCAGTTCTTC,CATRDTSSYNEQFF
NA,TRBV7-2,TRBD1,TRBJ1-1,TGTGCCAGCAGGGGACAGCAAGTTTACACTGAAGCTTTCTTT,CASRGQQVYTEAFF
NA,TRBV5-1,TRBD1,TRBJ1-2,TGCGCCAGCAGCTCTGGGACAGGGCGACCTAACTATGGCTACACCTTC,CASSSGTGRPNYGYTF
few,TRBV6-6,NA,TRBJ1-5,TGTGCCAGCAGTTACAGGGATAATCAGCCCCAGCATTTT,CASSYRDNQPQHF
NA,TRBV4-3,NA,TRBJ2-7,TGCGCCAGCAGCCAAGAGGGCAGGGTAAGCTCCTACGAGCAGTACTTC,CASSQEGRVSSYEQYF
NA,TRBV18,TRBD1,TRBJ2-3,TGTGCCAGCTCACCCTGGACAGGGGAGTCAAATACGCAGTATTTT,CASSPWTGESNTQYF
once,TRBV4-3,NA,TRBJ2-5,TGCGCCAGCAGCCAATCTTTTAGGGGCGGGGAGACCCAGTACTTC,CASSQSFRGGETQYF
few,TRBV7-3,NA,TRBJ2-1,TGTGCCAGCAGCCCCAGCCGAATAAACAATGAGCAGTTCTTC,CASSPSRINNEQFF
NA,TRBV7-2,NA,TRBJ2-3,TGTGCCAGCAGCTTCCAGGGGTCGAGCACAGATACGCAGTATTTT,CASSFQGSSTDTQYF
NA,TRBV19,NA,TRBJ1-2,TGTGCCAGTAGTATCACCAACACAGTTAACTATGGCTACACCTTC,CASSITNTVNYGYTF
NA,TRBV27,NA,TRBJ1-2,TGTGCCAGCACCCTACGGGGGAGCGCAGGGAGCTATGGCTACACCTTC,CASTLRGSAGSYGYTF
NA,TRBV7-2,NA,TRBJ2-7,TGTGCCAGCAGCTTAGGACCGGGGTCGACCTACGAGCAGTACTTC,CASSLGPGSTYEQYF
NA,TRBV18,NA,TRBJ1-1,TGTGCCAGCTCACCACCGGCAGGGGACAACTTTCTTTCTGAAGCTTTCTTT,CASSPPAGDNFLSEAFF
NA,TRBV11-2,NA,TRBJ1-1,TGTGCCAGCAGCCCCCAGGGGACTACTGAAGCTTTCTTT,CASSPQGTTEAFF
few,TRBV7-6,TRBD1,TRBJ2-3,TGTGCCAGCAGTAAAAGACAGGGGAGCACAGATACGCAGTATTTT,CASSKRQGSTDTQYF